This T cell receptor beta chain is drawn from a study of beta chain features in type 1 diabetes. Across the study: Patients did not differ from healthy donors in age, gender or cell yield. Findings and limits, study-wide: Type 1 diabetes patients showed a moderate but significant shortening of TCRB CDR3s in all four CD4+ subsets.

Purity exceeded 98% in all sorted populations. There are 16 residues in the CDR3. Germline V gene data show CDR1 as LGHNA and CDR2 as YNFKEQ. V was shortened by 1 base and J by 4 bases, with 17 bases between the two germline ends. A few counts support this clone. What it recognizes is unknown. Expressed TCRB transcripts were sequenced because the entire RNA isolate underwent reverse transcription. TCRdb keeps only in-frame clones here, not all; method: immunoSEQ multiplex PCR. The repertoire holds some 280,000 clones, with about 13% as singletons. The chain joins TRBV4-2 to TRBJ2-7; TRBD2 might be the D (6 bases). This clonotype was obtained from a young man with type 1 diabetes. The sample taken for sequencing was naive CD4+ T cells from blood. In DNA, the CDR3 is TGTGCCAGCAGCCAAGGGATCCCCAATAGCGGTTACGAGCAGTACTTC. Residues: CASSQGIPNSGYEQYF.